These 27 T cell receptor beta chains were all obtained from the same sample, sequenced in a study of T cell repertoires in cytomegalovirus infection. TCRdb analysed the reads with MiXCR anew, one entry per CDR3 protein. The sample includes around 69,000 distinct CDR3 sequences, more than 25% of them seen just once. Which antigens these TCRs recognize remains unknown. Sequences were derived from CD8+ T cells from cultured PBMCs, sampled from culture after CMV antigen stimulation. These receptors were obtained from a human donor in good health (CMV status not recorded). Some clones in this sample may be carry-over from other donors' samples.

The V gene is TRBV19, the J gene TRBJ2-3; 10 positions agree with TRBD1. J lost 6 bases, V lost 6 bases, and 3 bases had no gene match. The CDR3 sequence is 13 residues long. The V gene's germline CDR1 is LNHDA and CDR2 SQIVND (reference sequence). CDR3: CASRGTGEDTQYF. The CDR3 DNA follows: TGTGCCAGTAGGGGGACAGGGGAGGATACGCAGTATTTT. Full variable domain (rest looked up from reference TRBV19 and TRBJ2-3): DGGITQSPKYLFRKEGQNVTLSCEQNLNHDAMYWYRQDPGQGLRLIYYSQIVNDFQKGDIAEGYSVSREKKESFPLTVTSAQKNPTAFYLCASRGTGEDTQYFGPGTRLTVL.

This clonotype was counted ten times or more. This sequence joins TRBV12-3 or TRBV12-4 and TRBJ2-7; weak D call: TRBD2 (6 bases). Trimming removed 3 bases from V and 0 bases from J, with 12 bases in between. The CDR3 has 15 residues. CDR3 protein: CASSLWVGGSYEQYF. Written as DNA, the CDR3 is TGTGCCAGCAGTTTGTGGGTGGGGGGCTCCTACGAGCAGTACTTC.

The sample holds many counts of this clonotype. The V and J genes are TRBV13 and TRBJ2-5, with D maybe TRBD2 (7 bases). The CDR3 is 18 amino acids. The V and J ends lost 5 bases and 2 bases respectively, with 24 bases between them. Germline V lookup: CDR1 PRHDT, CDR2 FYEKMQ (reference sequence). Here the CDR3 reads CASSPRHWGGRGQETQYF. For the CDR3, the DNA is TGTGCCAGCAGCCCTCGGCACTGGGGGGGGCGTGGGCAAGAGACCCAGTACTTC.

This clonotype was observed a single time. J is TRBJ1-4 and V is TRBV9; D is unresolved. Trimming pared 0 bases from V and 7 bases from J, leaving 7 bases between. Germline loops: CDR1 SGDLS, CDR2 YYNGEE. The CDR3 extends over 13 amino acids. The CDR3 here is CASSVDPTEKLFF. CDR3 DNA: TGTGCCAGCAGCGTAGACCCAACTGAAAAACTGTTTTTT.

The chain combines TRBV12-3 or TRBV12-4 with TRBJ1-2; 7 nucleotides match TRBD1. Trimming took 3 bases from V and 2 from J; bases not matched to a gene: 3. CDR3 size: 14 residues. The CDR3 DNA follows: TGTGCCAGCAGTTTCCCGGGACAGAACTATGGCTACACCTTC. This gives the protein CASSFPGQNYGYTF.

Comment on this clonotype: One junction end does not reproduce the germline sequence, and a read error may be involved. The genes are TRBV12-3 or TRBV12-4 and TRBJ2-7; TRBD1 might be the D (5 bases). This CDR3 has 15 amino acids. CDR3 protein: CACSSSGKLGYEQYF. The CDR3 bases are TGTGCCTGCAGTTCCTCAGGGAAGTTAGGCTACGAGCAGTACTTC.

A few counts support this clonotype. The chain couples TRBV6-2 or TRBV6-3 to TRBJ1-1; the D is unclear. Germline V gene data show CDR1 as MNHEY and CDR2 as SVGEGT. Deletions cut 0 bases from V and 3 bases from J, with 8 bases between. There are 14 residues in the CDR3. The CDR3 nucleotides read TGTGCCAGCAGTTACTCGTTCCGGGACACTGAAGCTTTCTTT. Translating it yields CASSYSFRDTEAFF.

The chain joins TRBV27 to TRBJ1-2; a possible D gene is TRBD1 (5 bases). The V gene's germline CDR1 is MNHEY and CDR2 SMNVEV (reference sequence). V was trimmed by 4 bases and J by 4 bases, leaving 16 bases between them. This CDR3 is 15 amino acids long. CDR3 residues: CASSSPGKMGYGYTF. DNA for the CDR3: TGTGCCAGCAGTTCCCCAGGGAAGATGGGCTATGGCTACACCTTC.

The chain links TRBV5-1 to TRBJ2-5, with D tentatively TRBD2 (5 bases). The CDR3 contains 14 residues. Germline CDR1 is SGHRS and CDR2 is YFSETQ. V lost 3 bases to trimming and J lost 4 bases, with 13 bases between them. The CDR3 protein is CASSSPGNRETQYF. Written as DNA, the CDR3 is TGCGCCAGCAGCTCTCCGGGAAACCGAGAGACCCAGTACTTC. The full variable domain, with the rest looked up from reference TRBV5-1 and TRBJ2-5, is KAGVTQTPRYLIKTRGQQVTLSCSPISGHRSVSWYQQTPGQGLQFLFEYFSETQRNKGNFPGRFSGRQFSNSRSEMNVSTLELGDSALYLCASSSPGNRETQYFGPGTRLLVL.

This clonotype showed up many times. The rearrangement joins TRBV3-1 to TRBJ2-2; TRBD1 matches 7 bases. J was trimmed by 3 bases and V by 0 bases; bases with no gene match: 10. The length of the CDR3 is 18 residues. Per germline, CDR1 LGHDT and CDR2 YNNKEL (reference sequence). CDR3 loop: CASSQEMDRSLHTGELFF. Written as DNA, the CDR3 is TGTGCCAGCAGCCAAGAAATGGACAGGAGTCTTCACACCGGGGAGCTGTTTTTT.

V usage is TRBV5-4 and J usage is TRBJ2-2, with 10 bases that match TRBD2. Trimming took 4 bases from V and 6 from J; bases not matched to a gene: 15. Germline CDR1 SGHNT, CDR2 YYREEE (reference sequence). The CDR3 is 18 amino acids. CDR3 in amino acids: CASSLYHFVAGGSGELFF. CDR3 coding DNA: TGTGCCAGCAGCCTATATCATTTCGTAGCGGGGGGATCCGGGGAGCTGTTTTTT.

The rearrangement joins TRBV12-3 or TRBV12-4 to TRBJ2-3; the match to TRBD2 covers 8 bases. There are 16 residues in the CDR3. With 3 bases clipped from V and 5 bases from J, the junction kept 10 bases outside the gene matches. CDR3 sequence reads: CASSLPGSGSQDTQYF. The CDR3 DNA reads as TGTGCCAGCAGTTTGCCGGGGAGCGGGAGCCAAGATACGCAGTATTTT.

The chain has TRBV10-3 and TRBJ2-1; D not certain. Trimming cost V 3 bases and J 9 bases, with 3 bases left between them. In germline, CDR1 is ENHRY, CDR2 SYGVKD. CDR3 length: 10 amino acids. The CDR3 loop reads CAISDGEQFF. CDR3 sequence (DNA): TGTGCCATCAGTGATGGTGAGCAGTTCTTC.

This clonotype was seen repeatedly, ten times or more. The V and J genes are TRBV7-4 and TRBJ1-2, with D unclear. Trimming removed 2 bases from V and 6 bases from J, with 28 bases in between. The CDR3 totals 19 residues. Germline V gene lookup returns CDR1 SGHVT and CDR2 SQSDAQ. CDR3 in DNA: TGTGCCAGCAGCTTATTCCGTGAACGGTCTGGCAAACGCACCCATGGCTACACCTTC. Its translation is CASSLFRERSGKRTHGYTF.

This clonotype has only a few counts. The V gene is TRBV4-1, the J gene TRBJ1-2; maybe TRBD1 (6 bases). The length of the CDR3 is 16 residues. Trimming left V 4 bases short and J 2 bases short, with 17 bases between. Germline CDR1 is MGHRA and CDR2 is YSYEKL. The CDR3 nucleotides are TGCGCCAGCAGCCGGGAACAGGGTCCCCTAAACTATGGCTACACCTTC. Its translation is CASSREQGPLNYGYTF.

V usage is TRBV6-6 and J usage is TRBJ2-3; 7 positions agree with TRBD2. V dropped 2 bases and J dropped 1; count of bases not matched to a gene: 3. The CDR3 runs to 15 residues. The germline V gene has CDR1 MNHNY and CDR2 SVGAGI (reference sequence). DNA for the CDR3: TGTGCCAGCAGTTACATTGCGGGAGGCACAGATACGCAGTATTTT. This codes for CASSYIAGGTDTQYF.

This clonotype has just a few counts. This sequence joins TRBV19 and TRBJ2-7, with D perhaps matching TRBD1 (6 bases). Per germline, CDR1 LNHDA and CDR2 SQIVND (reference sequence). CDR3 size: 14 residues. V gave up 6 bases and J gave up 4 bases, with 16 bases separating them. The DNA of the CDR3 is TGTGCCAGTAGCCTGGTAATCAGGGGTTACGAGCAGTACTTC. Amino acid sequence: CASSLVIRGYEQYF. Variable domain in full (rest from reference TRBV19 and TRBJ2-7): DGGITQSPKYLFRKEGQNVTLSCEQNLNHDAMYWYRQDPGQGLRLIYYSQIVNDFQKGDIAEGYSVSREKKESFPLTVTSAQKNPTAFYLCASSLVIRGYEQYFGPGTRLTVT.

The V and J genes are TRBV5-6 and TRBJ2-7; D is perhaps TRBD1 (6 bases). The CDR3 runs 16 residues. The V gene's germline CDR1 is SGHDT and CDR2 YYEEEE. The V and J ends lost 3 bases and 4 bases respectively, with 20 bases between them. This CDR3 is CASSSELDSYGYEQYF. The CDR3 DNA sequence: TGTGCCAGCAGCTCAGAATTGGACAGCTATGGGTACGAGCAGTACTTC.

This clonotype occurred many times. The chain recombines TRBV7-2 with TRBJ1-1, with TRBD1 identical over 8 bases. Germline CDR1 reads SGHTA; CDR2 reads FQGNSA. CDR3 size: 17 residues. Trimming cost V 2 bases and J 4 bases; bases outside gene matches: 12. CDR3 protein: CASSLNGRGLVGTEAFF. CDR3 nucleotides: TGTGCCAGCAGCTTAAACGGCAGGGGGCTGGTTGGCACTGAAGCTTTCTTT.

The V and J genes are TRBV3-1 and TRBJ2-7; 8 bases are a match to TRBD2. The germline CDR1 and CDR2 sequences are LGHDT and YNNKEL (reference sequence). The trim removed 3 bases at V and 5 bases at J, leaving 9 bases unmatched. The CDR3 covers 15 residues. The CDR3 DNA follows: TGTGCCAGCAGCCACTTTAGCGGGGTAGTCGACGAGCAGTACTTC. Protein product: CASSHFSGVVDEQYF.

The chain combines TRBV6-5 with TRBJ2-2, with 7 bases matching TRBD1. Trimming removed 7 bases from V and 8 bases from J; junction bases left unmatched: 22. Per the germline V gene, CDR1 is MNHEY and CDR2 is SVGAGI. The CDR3 has 18 residues. CDR3 amino acids: CASNPTGPWGTNGGELFF. In DNA form, the CDR3 reads TGTGCCAGCAACCCGACAGGGCCTTGGGGGACCAACGGAGGGGAGCTGTTTTTT.

The chain links TRBV12-3 or TRBV12-4 to TRBJ1-2, with a weak D call TRBD1 (5 bases). Trimming shortened V by 5 bases and J by 2 bases, and 9 bases separated the two germline ends. The CDR3 covers 13 residues. The CDR3 DNA sequence: TGTGCCAGCAGTCCCGGGGGGAACTATGGCTACACCTTC. This sequence encodes CASSPGGNYGYTF.

This clonotype was seen at least ten times. The V and J genes are TRBV11-2 and TRBJ2-5; no firm D call. This CDR3 comprises 15 residues. The germline V and J ends were trimmed by 0 bases and 1 base, with 9 bases remaining between them. CDR1 is SGHAT, CDR2 FQNNGV, per germline. The CDR3 nucleotides read TGTGCCAGCAGCTTAGATCAACGTCTCCAAGAGACCCAGTACTTC. Translation gives CASSLDQRLQETQYF.

The V call is TRBV27, the J call TRBJ2-2; 14 bases are shared with TRBD2. The trim removed 5 bases at V and 3 bases at J, leaving 5 bases unmatched. The CDR3 has 17 amino acids. Germline assignment: CDR1 MNHEY and CDR2 SMNVEV (reference sequence). The CDR3 coding sequence is TGTGCCAGCAGTCTGACTAGCGGGAGGGCCGACACCGGGGAGCTGTTTTTT. It specifies CASSLTSGRADTGELFF.

This clonotype has a handful of counts. V usage is TRBV6-5 and J usage is TRBJ2-7; TRBD2 matches 7 bases. The germline V gene has CDR1 MNHEY and CDR2 SVGAGI. After removal of 8 bases from V and 4 bases from J, the junction contained 11 bases not matched to a gene. There are 14 residues in the CDR3. In DNA form, the CDR3 reads TGTGCCAGCTGCGTAGGGCGGGGGAGATACGAGCAGTACTTC. Protein product: CASCVGRGRYEQYF.

This clonotype was detected a few times. The V call is TRBV29-1, the J call TRBJ2-7, with 8 bases that match TRBD1. CDR1 and CDR2 from the germline V gene are SQVTM and ANQGSEA. CDR3 length equals 15 residues. Trimming cost V 0 bases and J 2 bases; bases outside gene matches: 6. In nucleotides, the CDR3 is TGCAGCGTTGAAGAATGGGGACAGGCCACCTACGAGCAGTACTTC. The encoded protein is CSVEEWGQATYEQYF.

This clonotype occurred a few times. CDR3 bases: TGCAGTGCTAGAGATTTCGTCCGAGCCACGGATACGCAGTATTTT. It yields the protein CSARDFVRATDTQYF. The chain uses TRBV20-1 and TRBJ2-3; the D is unclear. The CDR3 sequence is 15 residues long. Germline CDR1 and CDR2: DFQATT and SNEGSKA (reference sequence). V was clipped by 0 bases and J by 6 bases, with 16 bases between them.